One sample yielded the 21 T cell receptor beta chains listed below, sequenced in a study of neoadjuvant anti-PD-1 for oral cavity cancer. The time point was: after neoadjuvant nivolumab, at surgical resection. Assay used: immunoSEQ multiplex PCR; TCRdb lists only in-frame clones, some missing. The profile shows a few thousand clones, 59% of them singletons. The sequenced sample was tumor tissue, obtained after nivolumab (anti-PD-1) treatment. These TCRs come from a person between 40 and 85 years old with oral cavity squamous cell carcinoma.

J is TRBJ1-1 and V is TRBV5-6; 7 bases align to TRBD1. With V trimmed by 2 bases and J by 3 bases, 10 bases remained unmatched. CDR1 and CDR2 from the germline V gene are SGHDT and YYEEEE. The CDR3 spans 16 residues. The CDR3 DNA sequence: TGTGCCAGCAGCTTTCCCCCCGACAGGGCTCACACTGAAGCTTTCTTT. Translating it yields CASSFPPDRAHTEAFF.

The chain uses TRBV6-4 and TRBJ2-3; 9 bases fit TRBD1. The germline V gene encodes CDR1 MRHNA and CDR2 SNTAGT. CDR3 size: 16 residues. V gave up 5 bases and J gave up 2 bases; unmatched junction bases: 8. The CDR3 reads CASSPGQGLFTDTQYF. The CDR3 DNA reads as TGTGCCAGCAGTCCGGGACAGGGTCTGTTCACAGATACGCAGTATTTT.

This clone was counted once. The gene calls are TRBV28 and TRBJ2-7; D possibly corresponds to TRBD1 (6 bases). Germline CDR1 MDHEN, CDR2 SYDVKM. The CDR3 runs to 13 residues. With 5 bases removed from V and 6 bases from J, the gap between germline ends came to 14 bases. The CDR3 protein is CASSLGQIAEQYF. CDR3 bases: TGTGCCAGCAGTCTCGGACAGATCGCCGAGCAGTACTTC.

CDR3 bases: TGTGCCAGCAGCTTAGCAGGGGGCCGGGAGACCCAGTACTTC. Protein product: CASSLAGGRETQYF. This chain uses TRBV7-2 with TRBJ2-5, with 7 nucleotides matching TRBD1. V shed 0 bases and J 5 bases; nucleotides not matched to a gene: 3. This CDR3 spans 14 amino acids. The germline gives CDR1 SGHTA, CDR2 FQGNSA.

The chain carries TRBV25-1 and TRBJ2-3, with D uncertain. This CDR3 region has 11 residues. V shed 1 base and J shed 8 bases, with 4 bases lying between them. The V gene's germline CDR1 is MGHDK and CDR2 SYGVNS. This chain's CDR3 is CASSEFGTQYF. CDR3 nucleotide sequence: TGTGCCAGCAGTGAATTCGGTACGCAGTATTTT.

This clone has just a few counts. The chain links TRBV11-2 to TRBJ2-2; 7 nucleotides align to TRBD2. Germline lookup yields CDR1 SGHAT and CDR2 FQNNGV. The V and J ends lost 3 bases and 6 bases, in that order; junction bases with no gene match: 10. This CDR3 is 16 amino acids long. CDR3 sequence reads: CASSLGGSYRSGELFF. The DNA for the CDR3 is TGTGCCAGCAGCTTGGGCGGGAGTTATCGATCCGGGGAGCTGTTTTTT. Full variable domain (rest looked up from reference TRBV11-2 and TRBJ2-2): EAGVAQSPRYKIIEKRQSVAFWCNPISGHATLYWYQQILGQGPKLLIQFQNNGVVDDSQLPKDRFSAERLKGVDSTLKIQPAKLEDSAVYLCASSLGGSYRSGELFFGEGSRLTVL.

CDR3 in DNA: TGTGCCAGCAAGGCTAGCGGGACTCTCTACGAGCAGTACTTC. It yields the protein CASKASGTLYEQYF. This chain links TRBV6-6 with TRBJ2-7; 9 nucleotides match TRBD2. Losses at the gene ends were 7 bases for V and 3 bases for J; bases not matched to a gene: 7. The germline V gene encodes CDR1 MNHNY and CDR2 SVGAGI (reference sequence). The CDR3 runs to 14 residues.

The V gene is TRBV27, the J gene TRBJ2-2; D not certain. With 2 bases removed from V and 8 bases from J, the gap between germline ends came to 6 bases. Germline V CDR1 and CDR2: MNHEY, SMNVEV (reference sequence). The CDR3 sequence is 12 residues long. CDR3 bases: TGTGCCAGCAGTTTAACTGAGGGGGAGCTGTTTTTT. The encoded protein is CASSLTEGELFF.

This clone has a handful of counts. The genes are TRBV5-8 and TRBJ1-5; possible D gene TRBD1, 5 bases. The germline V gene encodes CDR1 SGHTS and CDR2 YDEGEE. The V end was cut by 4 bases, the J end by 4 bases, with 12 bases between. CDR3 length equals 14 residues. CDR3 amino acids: CASSHGGLNQPQHF. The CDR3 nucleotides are TGTGCCAGCAGCCACGGGGGGTTAAATCAGCCCCAGCATTTT.

The CDR3 DNA reads TGCGCCAGCAGCCTTCAGCAAGGGGGCCGGGATGGCTACACCTTC. Residues: CASSLQQGGRDGYTF. The chain joins TRBV4-1 to TRBJ1-2; 7 bases are a match to TRBD1. The CDR3 covers 15 residues. Per the germline V gene, CDR1 is MGHRA and CDR2 is YSYEKL. J gave up 6 bases and V 4 bases, and 11 bases lay outside the gene matches.

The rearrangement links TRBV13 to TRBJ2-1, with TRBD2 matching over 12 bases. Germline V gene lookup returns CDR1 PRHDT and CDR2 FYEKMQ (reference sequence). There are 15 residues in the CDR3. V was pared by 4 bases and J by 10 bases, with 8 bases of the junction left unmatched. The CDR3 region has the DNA TGTGCCAGCAGCTCTTCTAGCGGGAGGGCGTGGGAGCAGTTCTTC. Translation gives CASSSSSGRAWEQFF.

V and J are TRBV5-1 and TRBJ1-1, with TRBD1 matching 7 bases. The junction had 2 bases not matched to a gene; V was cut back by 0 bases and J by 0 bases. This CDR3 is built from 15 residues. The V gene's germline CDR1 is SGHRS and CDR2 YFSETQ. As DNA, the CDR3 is TGCGCCAGCAGCTTGGGACAGGGAATGAACACTGAAGCTTTCTTT. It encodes CASSLGQGMNTEAFF.

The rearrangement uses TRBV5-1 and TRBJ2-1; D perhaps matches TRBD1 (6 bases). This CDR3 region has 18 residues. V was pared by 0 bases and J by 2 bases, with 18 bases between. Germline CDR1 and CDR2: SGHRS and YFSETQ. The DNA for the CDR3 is TGCGCCAGCAGCTTGGAAGTGGCCGAGGACAGTCCCTACAATGAGCAGTTCTTC. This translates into CASSLEVAEDSPYNEQFF.

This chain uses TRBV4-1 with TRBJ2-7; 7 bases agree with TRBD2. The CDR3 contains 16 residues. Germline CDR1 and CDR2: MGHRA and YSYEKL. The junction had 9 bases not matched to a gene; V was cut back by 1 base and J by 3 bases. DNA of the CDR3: TGCGCCAGCAGCCAAGCCCCATACGGGGAGGGCTACGAGCAGTACTTC. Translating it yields CASSQAPYGEGYEQYF.

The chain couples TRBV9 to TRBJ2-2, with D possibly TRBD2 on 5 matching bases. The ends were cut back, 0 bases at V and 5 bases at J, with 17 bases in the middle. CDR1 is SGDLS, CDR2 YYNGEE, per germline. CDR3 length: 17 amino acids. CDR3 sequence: CASSVGEGGLRTGELFF. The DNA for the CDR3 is TGTGCCAGCAGCGTAGGGGAAGGCGGACTTAGGACCGGGGAGCTGTTTTTT.

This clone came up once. Written as DNA, the CDR3 is TGCGCCAGCAGCTTTGGGATTGGGCAGGGAACTACTCAAGAGACCCAGTACTTC. It codes for CASSFGIGQGTTQETQYF. The chain uses TRBV5-1 and TRBJ2-5, with TRBD1 as a possible D gene (5 bases). CDR3 length: 18 residues. The germline V gene encodes CDR1 SGHRS and CDR2 YFSETQ. The V and J ends lost 2 bases and 2 bases respectively, with 22 bases between them.

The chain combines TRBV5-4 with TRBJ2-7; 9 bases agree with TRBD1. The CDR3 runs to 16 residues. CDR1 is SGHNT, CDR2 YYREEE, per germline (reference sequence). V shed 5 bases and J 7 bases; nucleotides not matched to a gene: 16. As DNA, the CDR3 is TGTGCCAGCAGGTTTGGGGACAGGGAAACTCCGGGGGAGCAGTACTTC. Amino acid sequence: CASRFGDRETPGEQYF. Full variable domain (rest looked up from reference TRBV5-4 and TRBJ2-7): ETGVTQSPTHLIKTRGQQVTLRCSSQSGHNTVSWYQQALGQGPQFIFQYYREEENGRGNFPPRFSGLQFPNYSSELNVNALELDDSALYLCASRFGDRETPGEQYFGPGTRLTVT.

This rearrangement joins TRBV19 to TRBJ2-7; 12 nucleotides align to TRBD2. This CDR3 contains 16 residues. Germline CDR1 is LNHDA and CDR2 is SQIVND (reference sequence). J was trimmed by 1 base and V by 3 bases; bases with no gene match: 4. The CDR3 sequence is CASSITGTSGSYEQYF. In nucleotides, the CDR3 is TGTGCCAGTAGTATTACCGGGACTAGCGGGTCCTACGAGCAGTACTTC. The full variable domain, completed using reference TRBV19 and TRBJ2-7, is DGGITQSPKYLFRKEGQNVTLSCEQNLNHDAMYWYRQDPGQGLRLIYYSQIVNDFQKGDIAEGYSVSREKKESFPLTVTSAQKNPTAFYLCASSITGTSGSYEQYFGPGTRLTVT.

CDR3 region: CASSGGLAGYEQYF. The CDR3, as DNA: TGCGCCAGCAGTGGGGGACTAGCGGGATACGAGCAGTACTTC. This chain connects TRBV10-2 to TRBJ2-7; 13 positions match TRBD2. The CDR3 has 14 amino acids. Germline V gene lookup returns CDR1 WSHSY and CDR2 SAAADI. V shed 4 bases, J shed 4 bases, and the junction held 1 base outside the gene matches.

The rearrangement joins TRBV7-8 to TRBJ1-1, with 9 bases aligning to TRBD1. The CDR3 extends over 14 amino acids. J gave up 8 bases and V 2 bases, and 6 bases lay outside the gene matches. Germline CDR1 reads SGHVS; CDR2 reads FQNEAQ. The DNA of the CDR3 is TGTGCCAGCAGCTTATGGACAGGGGACATCGAAGCTTTCTTT. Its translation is CASSLWTGDIEAFF.

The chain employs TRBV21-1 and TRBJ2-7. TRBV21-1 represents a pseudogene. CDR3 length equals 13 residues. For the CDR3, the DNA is TGTGCCAGCAGTCAGACGGTCTCCTACGAGCAGTACTTC. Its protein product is CASSQTVSYEQYF.